This T cell receptor (beta chain) was obtained from a study of response to subunit inactivated influenza vaccine. Points from the study as a whole: The authors offered the suggestion that each seasonal influenza vaccination recruits few new T cells.

Note on this clonotype: Its antigen is currently unknown.

TCRdb re-analysed the RT-PCR reads in MiXCR, keeping a single row per CDR3 protein. The table records 400,000 to 550,000 distinct CDR3 sequences, approximately 24% of them present only once. The V gene end was trimmed by 3 bases and the J gene end by 4 bases; junction bases not matched to a gene: 9. Germline V lookup: CDR1 SQVTM, CDR2 ANQGSEA. CDR3 length: 16 amino acids. The clonotype was recovered from a man aged 50-59 years who received an inactivated influenza vaccine. The sample consisted of CD4+ T cells sorted from PBMCs, taken roughly 5 days after vaccination. The chain uses TRBV29-1 and TRBJ1-2; 12 positions match TRBD1. The DNA of the CDR3 is TGCAGCGTTGACGGGACAGGGGGCGATCGTTTCTATGGCTACACCTTC. Protein: CSVDGTGGDRFYGYTF.